The subject of this entry is one TCR beta chain. Its antigen is unidentified. Profiling relied on immunoSEQ multiplex PCR, and the TCRdb table lists in-frame clones only, not all of them. Seen here are roughly 5,000 clones, about three quarters observed once, and the top ten hold 29%. The sample comes from a study of chemoradiotherapy in HPV16-positive cancers. Study at large: A couple of HPV16-positive patients' cells yielded candidate HPV-specific clones and common motifs.

Study outcomes and limitations: HPV-specific T cells were functionally defined from only a couple of HPV16-positive patients.

The source is a human donor with HPV-associated anogenital cancer. Sampling was performed from a patient who underwent chemoradiotherapy.

The CDR3 protein is CASSGYPGNTEAFF. The CDR3 region has the DNA TGTGCCAGCAGTGGGTACCCAGGGAACACTGAAGCTTTCTTT. This chain links TRBV6-4 with TRBJ1-1; no clear D gene. Germline lookup yields CDR1 MRHNA and CDR2 SNTAGT. Trimming cost V 4 bases and J 1 base, with 10 bases left between them. This CDR3 has 14 residues.